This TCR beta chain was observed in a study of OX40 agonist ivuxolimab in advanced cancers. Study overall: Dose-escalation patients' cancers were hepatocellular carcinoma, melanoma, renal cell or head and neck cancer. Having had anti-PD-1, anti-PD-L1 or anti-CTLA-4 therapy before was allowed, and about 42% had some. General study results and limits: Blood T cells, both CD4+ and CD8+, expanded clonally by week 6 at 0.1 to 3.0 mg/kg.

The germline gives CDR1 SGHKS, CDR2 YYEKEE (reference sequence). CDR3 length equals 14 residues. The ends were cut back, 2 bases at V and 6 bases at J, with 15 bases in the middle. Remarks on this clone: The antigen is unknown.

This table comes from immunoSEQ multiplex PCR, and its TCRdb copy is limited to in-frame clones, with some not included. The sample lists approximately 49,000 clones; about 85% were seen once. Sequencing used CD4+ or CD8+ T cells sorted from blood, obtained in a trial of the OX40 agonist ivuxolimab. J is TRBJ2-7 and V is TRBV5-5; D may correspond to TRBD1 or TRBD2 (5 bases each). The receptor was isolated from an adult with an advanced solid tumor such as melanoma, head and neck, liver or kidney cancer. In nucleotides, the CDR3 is TGTGCCAGCAGCTTCGGAGGACAATTGGGCGAGCAGTACTTC. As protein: CASSFGGQLGEQYF.